This T cell receptor (beta chain) came from a study of blood T cell repertoires in COVID-19. Study-wide context: The origin of the acute and convalescent COVID-19 samples was the United States, Italy and Spain. PBMCs, B-cell-depleted T cells, or T cells provided the cDNA or gDNA that made up the material.

This CDR3 comprises 13 residues. Trimming stripped 8 bases from V and 4 bases from J, with 11 bases between. Germline CDR1 and CDR2: MNHEY and SVGAGI. This clone appeared a single time. Original analysis: Amplification of reference gene primers was used by the study to estimate nucleated cell counts. Clones were read by immunoSEQ multiplex PCR, and TCRdb kept only the in-frame ones, dropping some. The DNA gave D and trimming, while V, J and clone size come from that table. The table shows about 400,000 clones, with roughly 90% occurring only once. The chain employs TRBV6-5 and TRBJ2-2; D gene unclear. Sample: peripheral blood. The receptor's source is a man aged 40-49 years with acute or convalescent COVID-19. The CDR3 coding sequence is TGTGCCAGCGGGCTATTCTCCACCGGGGAGCTGTTTTTT. This gives the protein CASGLFSTGELFF.